The sequence of this TCR beta chain was determined in a study of T cell responses to AZD1222 COVID-19 vaccine. Findings of the study overall: Unmutated regions of variants are reportedly targeted by nearly half of spike-specific TCRs. Donors, mostly white British, included more females; clonal diversity was possibly underestimated. The span of vaccine-associated CD4 TCRs extended across spike, with dominance at 160-218 and 743-854.

Only in-frame clones appear in the TCRdb table, and some are missing; sequencing was by immunoSEQ multiplex PCR. The table lists some 97,000 clones, roughly 91% of them singletons, with roughly 1.7% in the top ten. V trimming: 10 bases; J trimming: 5 bases; junction bases outside the gene matches: 17. Germline lookup yields CDR1 MDHEN and CDR2 SYDVKM. This CDR3 comprises 15 residues. To note about this clone: Antigen specificity is unknown.

The specimen was peripheral blood, collected on day 0 of AZD1222 vaccination. The chain links TRBV28 to TRBJ2-7, with 7 positions matching TRBD2. The origin of this receptor is an adult in good health. CDR3 bases: TGTGCCATCGAAACCCAGGGAGGGCTCCCAAACGAGCAGTACTTC. Translation gives CAIETQGGLPNEQYF.